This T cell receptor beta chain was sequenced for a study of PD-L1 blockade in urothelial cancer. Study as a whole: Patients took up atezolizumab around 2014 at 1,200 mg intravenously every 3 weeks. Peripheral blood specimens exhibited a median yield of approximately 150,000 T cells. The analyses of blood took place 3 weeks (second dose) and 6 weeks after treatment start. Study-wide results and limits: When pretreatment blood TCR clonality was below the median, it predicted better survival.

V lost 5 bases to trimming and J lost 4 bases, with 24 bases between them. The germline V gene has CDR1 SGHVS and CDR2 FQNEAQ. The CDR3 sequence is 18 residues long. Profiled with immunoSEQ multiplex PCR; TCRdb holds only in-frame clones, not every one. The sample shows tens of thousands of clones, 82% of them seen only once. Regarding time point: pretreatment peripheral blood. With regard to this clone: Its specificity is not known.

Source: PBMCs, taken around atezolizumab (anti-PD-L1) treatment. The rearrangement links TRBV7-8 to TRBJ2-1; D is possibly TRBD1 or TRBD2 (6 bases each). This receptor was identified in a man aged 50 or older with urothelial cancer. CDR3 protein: CASSLGGLALSPYNEQFF. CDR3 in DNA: TGTGCCAGCAGCCTAGGGGGACTGGCCCTTAGCCCGTACAATGAGCAGTTCTTC.